This T cell receptor (beta chain) was captured by sequencing in a study of neurological immune-mediated disorders. Many counts were recorded for this clonotype. The CDR3 runs to 15 residues. The germline V gene encodes CDR1 DFQATT and CDR2 SNEGSKA (reference sequence). The V segment lost 6 bases and the J segment 4 bases; nucleotides outside the gene matches: 7. TCRdb re-analysed the 5' RACE reads in MiXCR, keeping a single row per CDR3 protein. This table has approximately 50,000 distinct CDR3 sequences, 3% to 3.5% appearing once. This TCR was sampled from a man aged 40-49 years with multiple sclerosis. The source material was PBMCs. The chain carries TRBV20-1 and TRBJ2-2; 11 bases are a match to TRBD2. Here the CDR3 reads CSAPGTSGITGELFF. The CDR3 nucleotides are TGCAGTGCCCCGGGGACTAGCGGAATCACCGGGGAGCTGTTTTTT.